This TCR beta chain was obtained from a study of CD8+CD57+ T cells in acquired aplastic anemia. CDR3 and TCR beta VDJ profiling relied on genomic DNA as the template. In TCRdb, the reads were re-called with MiXCR into one record per CDR3 protein. The sample carries over 150,000 distinct CDR3 sequences, around 40% recorded once. This clonotype has a handful of counts. Germline V gives CDR1 MNHEY, CDR2 SVGEGT. The V end lost 5 bases, the J end lost 4 bases, and 14 bases lay between the germline ends. The CDR3 extends over 14 amino acids. Specimen: sorted CD4+, CD8+, or CD8+CD57+ T cells (not recorded which) from PBMCs. The source of this sequence is a human donor in good health. The V and J genes are TRBV6-2 or TRBV6-3 and TRBJ1-2; TRBD1 is a possible D gene (5 bases). The CDR3 protein is CASSDVDSFYGYTF. The DNA of the CDR3 is TGTGCCAGCAGTGACGTCGACAGTTTCTATGGCTACACCTTC.